A selection of T cell receptor beta chains follows, all from one sample in a study of blood T cell repertoires in COVID-19. This table comes from immunoSEQ multiplex PCR, and its TCRdb copy is limited to in-frame clones, with some not included. The sample shows approximately 160,000 clones, about 92% of them seen only once. Sequenced sample: peripheral blood. These receptors originate from a woman aged 55-75 years with COVID-19, enrolled during active disease. Both conserved end residues are part of each CDR3. D genes are given only for firm matches. Rows give clone size only sometimes, using once, few, many, or a class for an expanded clone.

-	15	TRBV5-5	TRBJ2-5	TRBD2	CASSFRASGQETQYF	TGTGCCAGCAGCTTCCGGGCTAGCGGACAAGAGACCCAGTACTTC
-	17	TRBV7-2	TRBJ1-4	-	CASSLGGVQVPNEKLFF	TGTGCCAGCAGCTTAGGGGGCGTGCAGGTCCCTAATGAAAAACTGTTTTTT
-	14	TRBV19	TRBJ1-2	-	CASRSLDTNYGYTF	TGTGCCAGTCGATCTCTGGACACTAACTATGGCTACACCTTC
-	14	TRBV7-3	TRBJ2-3	-	CASSIGHHTDTQYF	TGTGCCAGCAGCATCGGACACCACACAGATACGCAGTATTTT
medium-sized	15	TRBV18	TRBJ1-2	-	CASSPGRGSHYGYTF	TGTGCCAGCTCACCAGGGCGGGGATCGCACTATGGCTACACCTTC
-	15	TRBV7-9	TRBJ1-2	TRBD1	CASSFIKGATYGYTF	TGTGCCAGCAGCTTCATTAAGGGGGCGACCTATGGCTACACCTTC
-	14	TRBV10-3	TRBJ1-1	TRBD1	CAISVDRGSTEAFF	TGTGCCATCAGTGTCGACAGGGGGAGCACTGAAGCTTTCTTT
-	14	TRBV2	TRBJ1-5	-	CASIKEGMGQPQHF	TGTGCCAGCATAAAGGAGGGGATGGGTCAGCCCCAGCATTTT
once	16	TRBV11-2	TRBJ2-7	TRBD2	CASSVQERGPSYEQYF	TGTGCCAGCAGCGTTCAGGAGCGGGGTCCCTCCTACGAGCAGTACTTC
-	17	TRBV3-1/TRBV3-2	TRBJ2-3	TRBD2	CASSARTSGGPTDTQYF	TGTGCCAGCAGCGCCCGGACTAGCGGGGGACCCACAGATACGCAGTATTTT
-	13	TRBV10-1	TRBJ2-7	-	CASSGGRTYEQYF	TGCGCCAGCAGTGGAGGCAGAACCTACGAGCAGTACTTC
-	14	TRBV29-1	TRBJ1-2	-	CSVVYVGVDVGYTF	TGCAGCGTTGTTTATGTCGGGGTCGACGTTGGCTACACCTTC
-	14	TRBV6-1	TRBJ1-2	TRBD1	CASSEVGTGAGYTF	TGTGCCAGCAGTGAAGTTGGGACAGGGGCGGGCTACACCTTC
-	16	TRBV19	TRBJ1-5	-	CASSIRQGSSNQPQHF	TGTGCCAGTAGTATACGGCAGGGGTCGAGCAATCAGCCCCAGCATTTT
once	12	TRBV7-9	TRBJ2-5	-	CASSPGQETQYF	TGTGCCAGCAGCCCGGGCCAAGAGACCCAGTACTTC
-	14	TRBV7-9	TRBJ2-2	TRBD1	CASSIDRGPGELFF	TGTGCCAGCAGTATCGACAGGGGGCCCGGGGAGCTGTTTTTT
-	16	TRBV3-1/TRBV3-2	TRBJ2-6	TRBD1	CASRPQGARGANVLTF	TGTGCCAGCAGGCCTCAGGGGGCGCGTGGGGCCAACGTCCTGACTTTC
-	16	TRBV6-2/TRBV6-3	TRBJ1-5	-	CASSYSLFGGNQPQHF	TGTGCCAGCAGTTACAGTCTCTTCGGGGGCAATCAGCCCCAGCATTTT
-	17	TRBV6-2/TRBV6-3	TRBJ2-7	-	CASSYSIHRLLSYEQYF	TGTGCCAGCAGTTACTCGATTCACCGCCTACTTTCCTACGAGCAGTACTTC
-	18	TRBV3-1/TRBV3-2	TRBJ1-2	-	CASSDETGRGLSNYGYTF	TGTGCCAGCTCCGACGAGACAGGAAGGGGTCTAAGCAACTATGGCTACACCTTC
-	15	TRBV5-1	TRBJ1-5	TRBD1	CASSLGDRGSQPQHF	TGCGCCAGCAGCTTGGGTGACAGGGGAAGTCAGCCCCAGCATTTT
-	15	TRBV5-8	TRBJ1-2	-	CASSSRDYTNYGYTF	TGTGCCAGCAGCTCCCGGGACTACACCAACTATGGCTACACCTTC
-	14	TRBV11-3	TRBJ2-3	-	CASSFQGYTDTQYF	TGTGCCAGCAGCTTCCAGGGTTACACAGATACGCAGTATTTT
once	16	TRBV19	TRBJ1-5	-	CASRFGTGYSNQPQHF	TGTGCCAGTAGATTCGGCACAGGGTACAGCAATCAGCCCCAGCATTTT
-	17	TRBV5-1	TRBJ2-2	TRBD2	CASSLVGLAVNTGELFF	TGCGCCAGCAGCTTGGTAGGGCTAGCGGTAAACACCGGGGAGCTGTTTTTT
-	13	TRBV5-1	TRBJ2-7	TRBD1	CASSSAGGMEQYF	TGCGCCAGCAGCTCCGCAGGGGGCATGGAGCAGTACTTC
-	15	TRBV30	TRBJ2-1	-	CAWSWSAGGSGEQFF	TGTGCCTGGTCATGGAGTGCAGGGGGGTCTGGAGAGCAGTTCTTC
-	12	TRBV6-5	TRBJ2-7	TRBD1	CASSRQGAEQYF	TGTGCCAGCAGCCGACAGGGAGCCGAGCAGTACTTC
-	15	TRBV5-1	TRBJ1-4	-	CASSLVGRPNEKLFF	TGCGCCAGCAGCTTGGTAGGGAGGCCTAATGAAAAACTGTTTTTT
-	18	TRBV4-2	TRBJ2-4	TRBD2	CASSPGTSGGYLKNIQYF	TGTGCCAGCAGCCCGGGGACTAGCGGGGGTTATCTCAAAAACATTCAGTACTTC
-	16	TRBV7-2	TRBJ1-1	TRBD1	CASSLEGAGTADEAFF	TGTGCCAGCAGCTTAGAGGGAGCCGGGACAGCAGATGAAGCTTTCTTT
-	16	TRBV27	TRBJ1-2	TRBD1	CASSWTGGHLNYGYTF	TGTGCCAGCAGTTGGACAGGGGGCCATCTCAACTATGGCTACACCTTC
-	16	TRBV23-1	TRBJ1-1	TRBD1	CARADGGTGFITEAFF	TGCGCCAGGGCGGATGGGGGGACAGGGTTTATTACTGAAGCTTTCTTT
-	12	TRBV27	TRBJ1-1	-	CASMSVNTEAFF	TGTGCCAGCATGTCGGTTAACACTGAAGCTTTCTTT
-	16	TRBV18	TRBJ1-3	-	CASSPREPLSGNTIYF	TGTGCCAGCTCACCGAGGGAGCCCTTGTCTGGAAACACCATATATTTT
once	15	TRBV2	TRBJ2-1	TRBD1	CASRGDRGSRNEQFF	TGTGCCAGCCGGGGGGACAGGGGGTCCAGGAATGAGCAGTTCTTC
-	15	TRBV7-3	TRBJ1-2	-	CASSLTDSGTYGYTF	TGTGCCAGCAGCTTAACGGACAGTGGGACCTATGGCTACACCTTC
-	14	TRBV19	TRBJ1-2	TRBD1	CASSLLGQGHGYTF	TGTGCCAGTAGTTTATTGGGACAGGGGCATGGCTACACCTTC
-	16	TRBV7-8	TRBJ2-7	-	CASSLEITGLNYEQYF	TGTGCCAGCAGCTTAGAAATTACGGGACTCAACTACGAGCAGTACTTC
-	14	TRBV6-6	TRBJ2-7	-	CASRLQQGTYEQYF	TGTGCCAGCAGACTTCAACAGGGCACCTACGAGCAGTACTTC
once	16	TRBV7-3	TRBJ2-3	-	CASSLKQGGTMDTQYF	TGTGCCAGCAGCTTAAAACAGGGGGGGACCATGGATACGCAGTATTTT
few	19	TRBV19	TRBJ2-3	-	CASSISHLAAETSTDTQYF	TGTGCCAGTAGTATATCACACCTTGCGGCGGAGACTAGCACAGATACGCAGTATTTT
once	18	TRBV30	TRBJ2-2	TRBD1	CAWRPPGQASRNTGELFF	TGTGCCTGGAGGCCACCGGGACAGGCGTCGAGGAACACCGGGGAGCTGTTTTTT
-	16	TRBV13	TRBJ2-5	TRBD2	CASSLATTSGQETQYF	TGTGCCAGCAGTTTAGCGACGACTAGCGGACAAGAGACCCAGTACTTC
-	16	TRBV7-2	TRBJ1-2	TRBD1	CASSLEGARTGNGYTF	TGTGCCAGCAGCTTAGAGGGGGCGCGGACAGGGAATGGCTACACCTTC
-	14	TRBV2	TRBJ1-5	TRBD1	CASSTQGTNQPQHF	TGTGCCAGCAGTACACAGGGGACTAATCAGCCCCAGCATTTT